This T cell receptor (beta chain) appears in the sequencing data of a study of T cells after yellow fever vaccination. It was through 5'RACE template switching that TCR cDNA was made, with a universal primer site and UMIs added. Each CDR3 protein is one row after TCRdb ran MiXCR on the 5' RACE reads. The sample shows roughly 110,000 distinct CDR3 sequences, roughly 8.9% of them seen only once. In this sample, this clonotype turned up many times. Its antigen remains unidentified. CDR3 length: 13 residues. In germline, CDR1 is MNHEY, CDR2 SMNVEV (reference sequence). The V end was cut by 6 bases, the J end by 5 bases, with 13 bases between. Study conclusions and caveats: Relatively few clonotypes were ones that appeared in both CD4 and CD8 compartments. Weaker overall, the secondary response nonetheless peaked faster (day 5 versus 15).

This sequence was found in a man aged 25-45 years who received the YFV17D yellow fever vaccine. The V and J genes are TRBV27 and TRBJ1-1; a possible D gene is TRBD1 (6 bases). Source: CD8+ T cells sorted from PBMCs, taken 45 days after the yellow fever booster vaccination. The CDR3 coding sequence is TGTGCCAGCAGGCGAGGGGGGTGGACTGAAGCTTTCTTT. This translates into CASRRGGWTEAFF.